This passage covers 15 T cell receptor beta chains from one sample sequenced in a study of tumor-infiltrating lymphocytes in localized non-small cell lung cancer. Method: immunoSEQ multiplex PCR; TCRdb's copy keeps in-frame clones and lacks some. This table has 12,000 or so clones, about four fifths appearing once. Specimen: lung tumor tissue. These receptors originate from a human donor with non-small cell lung cancer.

This clone was seen only once. The chain links TRBV9 to TRBJ2-3; weak D call: TRBD2 (7 bases). V lost 0 bases, J lost 6 bases, and 11 bases lay in between. In germline, CDR1 is SGDLS, CDR2 YYNGEE. The CDR3 is 14 residues long. The CDR3 spells CASSVEQGGDTQYF. CDR3 sequence (DNA): TGTGCCAGCAGCGTAGAACAGGGAGGGGATACGCAGTATTTT.

J is TRBJ1-1 and V is TRBV11-2, with D hard to call. Germline values: CDR1 SGHAT, CDR2 FQNNGV. Trimming removed 0 bases at V and 3 bases at J, with 5 bases between. CDR3 size: 13 residues. In nucleotides, the CDR3 is TGTGCCAGCAGCTTAGAAACATACACTGAAGCTTTCTTT. This gives the protein CASSLETYTEAFF.

J is TRBJ1-2 and V is TRBV7-2; 8 positions match TRBD1. Germline values: CDR1 SGHTA, CDR2 FQGNSA. The ends lost 8 bases at V and 0 bases at J; junction bases unmatched: 8. The CDR3 has 15 residues. The CDR3: CASAGRQGPNYGYTF. The CDR3 bases are TGTGCCAGCGCGGGAAGACAGGGGCCTAACTATGGCTACACCTTC.

This clone has only one observation. The CDR3, as DNA: TGTGCCAGCAGCCTTACCGGGGCCGGCTACACCTTC. Protein: CASSLTGAGYTF. The genes are TRBV13 and TRBJ1-2; D is possibly TRBD1 (5 bases). The CDR3 loop spans 12 amino acids. The V and J ends lost 5 bases and 8 bases respectively, with 12 bases between them. Germline V gene lookup returns CDR1 PRHDT and CDR2 FYEKMQ (reference sequence).

The chain uses TRBV7-2 and TRBJ2-2; 9 bases line up with TRBD2. Per the germline V gene, CDR1 is SGHTA and CDR2 is FQGNSA. The V segment lost 0 bases and the J segment 7 bases; nucleotides outside the gene matches: 6. CDR3 length: 16 residues. Here the CDR3 reads CASSLAGRGGHGELFF. CDR3 nucleotides: TGTGCCAGCAGCTTAGCGGGGCGGGGGGGCCACGGGGAGCTGTTTTTT.

V is TRBV10-3 and J is TRBJ2-7; the D gene could be TRBD1 or TRBD2 (5 bases each). V gave up 6 bases and J gave up 4 bases, with 16 bases separating them. The CDR3 consists of 14 residues. Germline assignment: CDR1 ENHRY and CDR2 SYGVKD. The CDR3 DNA follows: TGTGCCATCAGAGGGGAGTATCCTCCATACGAGCAGTACGTC. It encodes CAIRGEYPPYEQYV.

The rearrangement links TRBV2 to TRBJ2-5; no clear D. Looked up from germline, CDR1 is SNHLY and CDR2 is FYNNEI. Trimming pared 3 bases from V and 0 bases from J, leaving 11 bases between. The CDR3 runs 15 residues. CDR3 region: CASSDWSAYQETQYF. The CDR3, as DNA: TGTGCCAGCAGTGACTGGAGTGCGTACCAAGAGACCCAGTACTTC.

The rearrangement links TRBV11-1 to TRBJ2-1, with D hard to call. Between the trimmed V and J ends, which lost 1 base and 8 bases, there was a span of 6 bases. Germline V lookup: CDR1 SGHAT, CDR2 FQDESV (reference sequence). This CDR3 is 12 amino acids long. CDR3 DNA sequence: TGTGCCAGCAGCTTAGGTGGGGATGAGCAGTTCTTC. This sequence encodes CASSLGGDEQFF.

The chain combines TRBV11-2 with TRBJ1-1; D remains unclear. There are 12 residues in the CDR3. Germline V gene sequence: CDR1 SGHAT, CDR2 FQNNGV. V lost 5 bases to trimming and J lost 2 bases, with 6 bases between them. The CDR3 sequence: CASSIQNTEAFF. The CDR3 DNA reads TGTGCCAGCAGCATACAAAACACTGAAGCTTTCTTT.

CDR3 region: CASSTGSGRTEAFF. In DNA form, the CDR3 reads TGTGCCAGTAGTACGGGGTCCGGTAGGACTGAAGCTTTCTTT. J is TRBJ1-1 and V is TRBV19; D not resolved. Germline V gene lookup returns CDR1 LNHDA and CDR2 SQIVND (reference sequence). V lost 4 bases to trimming and J lost 5 bases, with 14 bases between them. The CDR3 runs to 14 residues.

The chain combines TRBV15 with TRBJ2-5; D call uncertain. V lost 0 bases, J lost 2 bases, and 7 bases lay in between. There are 14 residues in the CDR3. Germline CDR1 is LNHNV and CDR2 is YYDKDF (reference sequence). The CDR3 nucleotides are TGTGCCACCAGCAGAGAGGATACACAAGAGACCCAGTACTTC. Translation: CATSREDTQETQYF.

This chain uses TRBV7-8 with TRBJ2-7, with TRBD1 matching 7 bases. This CDR3 has 18 amino acids. Germline V CDR1 and CDR2: SGHVS, FQNEAQ. V shed 7 bases and J 2 bases; nucleotides not matched to a gene: 20. The CDR3 nucleotides read TGTGCCAGCATCCTTAGAGGTCAGTGGGACAGTGGCCCCTACGAGCAGTACTTC. Protein sequence: CASILRGQWDSGPYEQYF.

This chain joins TRBV5-4 and TRBJ2-3; TRBD2 aligns across 9 bases. The trim removed 4 bases at V and 3 bases at J, leaving 6 bases unmatched. The CDR3 sequence is 15 residues long. Germline V gene sequence: CDR1 SGHNT, CDR2 YYREEE (reference sequence). The CDR3 DNA sequence: TGTGCCAGCAGCGGTGGACTAGCGATGACAGATACGCAGTATTTT. It codes for CASSGGLAMTDTQYF.

This clone was seen only a few times. This rearrangement joins TRBV18 to TRBJ1-4; D is undetermined. The CDR3 is 11 residues long. Trimming pared 6 bases from V and 8 bases from J, leaving 7 bases between. Germline-derived CDR1 and CDR2 are KGHSH and LQKENI. The CDR3 region is CASSDREKLFF. The CDR3 DNA reads TGTGCCAGCTCTGACCGGGAAAAACTGTTTTTT.

The CDR3 here is CASSFGGQAFF. The CDR3 DNA reads TGCGCCAGCAGCTTTGGTGGCCAAGCTTTCTTT. The genes are TRBV5-1 and TRBJ1-1; D gene unclear. From germline, CDR1 is SGHRS and CDR2 YFSETQ. The CDR3 has 11 residues. With 2 bases removed from V and 9 bases from J, the gap between germline ends came to 8 bases.